Sequencing of this TCR beta chain was carried out in a study of blood T cell repertoires in COVID-19. The table came from immunoSEQ multiplex PCR; TCRdb's copy has only in-frame clones and leaves some out. In the table there are roughly 430,000 clones, more than 70% of which are singletons. V was trimmed by 3 bases and J by 8 bases, leaving 16 bases between them. Germline values: CDR1 LNHDA, CDR2 SQIVND (reference sequence). CDR3 length equals 14 residues. The V gene is TRBV19, the J gene TRBJ1-2; D is undetermined. The TCR comes from a young woman who had been exposed to COVID-19. Sequencing was done on a sample of PBMCs or T cells enriched from blood (not recorded which). This CDR3 is CASSIKAYRSGYTF. The CDR3 nucleotides are TGTGCCAGTAGTATTAAAGCTTACCGTTCCGGCTACACCTTC.